The 18 T cell receptor beta chains below all came from one sample that was sequenced in a study of cytomegalovirus exposure and HLA in healthy donors (dated by TCRdb to about 2017). Libraries were made using the immunoSEQ multiplex PCR assay. For the multiplex PCR, a mixture combining 60 forward primers for TCR Vbeta segments and 13 reverse primers for TCR Jbeta segments was used. TCRdb retrieved this table from immuneACCESS and kept in-frame rearrangements only. Not all clones are present; in checked studies, unresolved V genes account for under half, and no reason is known for the remainder. The sample yields under 150,000 clones; around four fifths were counted once. The biggest ten clones account for roughly 3.4% of the sample. The sequencing sample was made of PBMCs. Every receptor here comes from a male donor in good health and CMV-seronegative.

CDR3 residues: CASKEQENTEAFF. For the CDR3, the DNA is TGTGCCAGCAAAGAACAGGAGAACACTGAAGCTTTCTTT. V gene TRBV6-1 combines with J gene TRBJ1-1; D may be TRBD1 (5 bases). CDR3 length equals 13 residues. Germline V gene lookup returns CDR1 MNHNS and CDR2 SASEGT. The V end lost 7 bases, the J end lost 1 base, and 10 bases lay between the germline ends.

The rearrangement joins TRBV7-7 to TRBJ2-2; D unresolved. The CDR3 is made up of 12 amino acids. Germline lookup yields CDR1 SSHAT and CDR2 FNYEAQ (reference sequence). Trimming shortened V by 5 bases and J by 2 bases, and 3 bases separated the two germline ends. CDR3 sequence reads: CASSRNTGELFF. In nucleotides, the CDR3 is TGTGCCAGCAGCCGTAACACCGGGGAGCTGTTTTTT.

This clone was picked up a small number of times. V usage is TRBV15 and J usage is TRBJ2-1; 9 bases are shared with TRBD2. There are 18 residues in the CDR3. With 0 bases clipped from V and 0 bases from J, the junction kept 6 bases outside the gene matches. Germline V gene data show CDR1 as LNHNV and CDR2 as YYDKDF (reference sequence). The CDR3: CATSRELAGFDSYNEQFF. Written as DNA, the CDR3 is TGTGCCACCAGCAGAGAACTAGCGGGTTTTGACTCCTACAATGAGCAGTTCTTC.

J is TRBJ1-1 and V is TRBV4-1; tentative D call: TRBD1 (6 bases). CDR1 MGHRA and CDR2 YSYEKL come from the germline V gene. This CDR3 comprises 16 residues. Trimming removed 4 bases at V and 3 bases at J, with 18 bases between. In DNA, the CDR3 is TGCGCCAGCAGCCGACAAAATAACAGGGTGGACACTGAAGCTTTCTTT. Amino acids: CASSRQNNRVDTEAFF.

This sequence joins TRBV9 and TRBJ2-3, with D possibly matching TRBD2 (5 bases). The V end was cut by 3 bases, the J end by 4 bases, with 15 bases between. The CDR3 sequence is 15 residues long. Looked up from germline, CDR1 is SGDLS and CDR2 is YYNGEE. The CDR3: CASSGPLGSPDTQYF. The CDR3 DNA reads TGTGCCAGCAGCGGCCCTCTGGGGAGTCCAGATACGCAGTATTTT. Drawing the rest from reference TRBV9 and TRBJ2-3, the complete variable domain is DSGVTQTPKHLITATGQRVTLRCSPRSGDLSVYWYQQSLDQGLQFLIQYYNGEERAKGNILERFSAQQFPDLHSELNLSSLELGDSALYFCASSGPLGSPDTQYFGPGTRLTVL.

Written as DNA, the CDR3 is TGTGCCAGCAGGTCCGTGGACTGGGGATACACAGATACGCAGTATTTT. This sequence encodes CASRSVDWGYTDTQYF. V gene TRBV5-6 combines with J gene TRBJ2-3; a possible D gene is TRBD2 (5 bases). V lost 5 bases, J lost 2 bases, and 18 bases lay in between. CDR1 is SGHDT and CDR2 is YYEEEE in the germline V gene. The CDR3 is 16 amino acids.

This sequence joins TRBV7-2 and TRBJ2-3, with 8 positions matching TRBD1. This CDR3 comprises 16 residues. V dropped 5 bases and J dropped 2; count of bases not matched to a gene: 9. The germline V gene encodes CDR1 SGHTA and CDR2 FQGNSA. The chain's CDR3 is CASSTRDRGYTDTQYF. DNA for the CDR3: TGTGCCAGCAGCACGCGCGACAGGGGCTACACAGATACGCAGTATTTT.

V usage is TRBV27 and J usage is TRBJ1-4, with 7 nucleotides matching TRBD1. The CDR3 runs 15 residues. Germline V gene lookup returns CDR1 MNHEY and CDR2 SMNVEV (reference sequence). Trimming at V came to 0 bases and at J to 10 bases, leaving 8 bases not matched to a gene. The CDR3, as DNA: TGTGCCAGCAGTTTATCGTTTTCGGACAGGATAAAACTGTTTTTT. It translates to CASSLSFSDRIKLFF.

This clone was observed once. One end of the junction fails to match germline, which may point to a read error. The same CDR3 can be traced to other DNA sequences in this sample. The chain carries TRBV19 and TRBJ2-2, with no clear D. The germline gives CDR1 LNHDA, CDR2 SQIVND (reference sequence). The CDR3 has 13 residues. The CDR3, as DNA: TGCGCCAGTAGTATAGTTTCAGGCGGGGAGCTGTTTTTT. Its translation is CASSIVSGGELFF.

CDR3 residues: CASSSLDRETGELFF. The DNA of the CDR3 is TGTGCCAGCAGTTCCCTTGACAGAGAGACCGGGGAGCTGTTTTTT. The chain has TRBV28 and TRBJ2-2; tentatively, D is TRBD1 (5 bases). This CDR3 contains 15 residues. CDR1 is MDHEN, CDR2 SYDVKM, per germline. V was clipped by 4 bases and J by 5 bases, with 14 bases between them.

CDR3 in DNA: TGTGCCAGCAGCTTAGCGCGCGGCAATCAGCCCCAGCATTTT. It yields the protein CASSLARGNQPQHF. The rearrangement uses TRBV7-2 and TRBJ1-5; D gene uncertain. Germline V gives CDR1 SGHTA, CDR2 FQGNSA. Trimming took 0 bases from V and 2 from J, leaving 5 bases between them. The CDR3 has 14 amino acids.

This clone was picked up one time. The chain recombines TRBV27 with TRBJ2-2, with 11 bases lining up with TRBD2. This CDR3 comprises 17 residues. J lost 7 bases, V lost 3 bases, and 10 bases had no gene match. Per germline, CDR1 MNHEY and CDR2 SMNVEV (reference sequence). CDR3 coding DNA: TGTGCCAGCAGTTTCGAACTAGCGGGGGCCATAGGCGGGGAGCTGTTTTTT. It encodes CASSFELAGAIGGELFF.

This clone has a single count. The rearrangement joins TRBV2 to TRBJ1-1, with 10 bases matching TRBD1. With V trimmed by 7 bases and J by 4 bases, 6 bases remained unmatched. The CDR3 covers 14 residues. CDR1 and CDR2 from the germline V gene are SNHLY and FYNNEI. For the CDR3, the DNA is TGTGCCAGCAACAGACAGGGGGCGGGCACTGAAGCTTTCTTT. It yields the protein CASNRQGAGTEAFF.

As DNA, the CDR3 is TGTGCCAGCAGCTTAACAGGGGTTAGCTACGAGCAGTACTTC. It yields the protein CASSLTGVSYEQYF. This rearrangement joins TRBV7-9 to TRBJ2-7; 7 bases are a match to TRBD1. Germline CDR1 reads SEHNR; CDR2 reads FQNEAQ (reference sequence). This CDR3 contains 14 residues. V lost 2 bases and J lost 3; bases outside the gene matches: 4.

The rearrangement joins TRBV11-3 to TRBJ2-4, with a tentative D call TRBD1 (8 bases). Deletions cut 5 bases from V and 4 bases from J, with 18 bases between. This CDR3 spans 16 amino acids. The V gene's germline CDR1 is SGHNT and CDR2 YENEEA. CDR3 protein: CASSPGTQGGKNIQYF. Written as DNA, the CDR3 is TGTGCCAGCAGCCCCGGTACACAGGGGGGGAAAAACATTCAGTACTTC.

The V and J genes are TRBV19 and TRBJ1-6; the match to TRBD1 covers 9 bases. The CDR3 is 15 amino acids. Germline V gene sequence: CDR1 LNHDA, CDR2 SQIVND (reference sequence). V dropped 3 bases and J dropped 9; count of bases not matched to a gene: 6. CDR3 region: CASSIWTGARSPLHF. The CDR3 DNA reads as TGTGCCAGTAGTATTTGGACAGGGGCCCGTTCACCCCTCCACTTT.

In the case of this clone: Likely a read error: the CDR3 ends without its conserved phenylalanine or tryptophan. The limits of the CDR3 on the DNA are not certain, so only TCRdb's listed CDR3 is given. The chain has TRBV5-8 and TRBJ2-3; the D call of TRBD1 is as the table states it, not checked on the DNA. CDR1 and CDR2 from the germline V gene are SGHTS and YDEGEE. Termini included, the CDR3 measures 10 amino acids. The CDR3 loop reads CASSLAVRQS.

The chain carries TRBV28 and TRBJ1-5; 8 nucleotides line up with TRBD1. CDR3 size: 14 residues. Germline V gives CDR1 MDHEN, CDR2 SYDVKM. Trimming took 5 bases from V and 4 from J; bases not matched to a gene: 4. CDR3 residues: CASSPGDRNQPQHF. The CDR3 region has the DNA TGTGCCAGCAGTCCCGGGGACAGGAATCAGCCCCAGCATTTT.